The 4 T cell receptor beta chains below were found in one sample sequenced in a study of control samples from healthy donors and cancer patients. Libraries were prepared by immunoSEQ multiplex PCR; TCRdb keeps only in-frame clonotypes and omits some of them. The sample holds about 81,000 clones, around 94% seen once. The specimen was blood. These receptors were collected from a woman younger than 30 in good health.

The genes are TRBV2 and TRBJ2-7; possible D gene TRBD2, 6 bases. This CDR3 is built from 16 residues. Germline-derived CDR1 and CDR2 are SNHLY and FYNNEI. Deletions cut 6 bases from V and 7 bases from J, with 25 bases between. The CDR3 here is CASRETQGGAPWEQYF. CDR3 DNA sequence: TGTGCCAGCAGGGAAACCCAGGGCGGGGCGCCGTGGGAGCAGTACTTC.

The chain joins TRBV2 to TRBJ2-5; the match to TRBD1 covers 8 bases. Germline CDR1 reads SNHLY; CDR2 reads FYNNEI. The CDR3 totals 14 residues. With 3 bases clipped from V and 4 bases from J, the junction kept 4 bases outside the gene matches. The CDR3 sequence: CASSDVRGRETQYF. The CDR3 DNA reads TGTGCCAGCAGTGATGTCAGGGGGCGAGAGACCCAGTACTTC.

This chain uses TRBV28 with TRBJ1-2; 7 positions agree with TRBD1. J was trimmed by 4 bases and V by 2 bases; bases with no gene match: 7. The CDR3 sequence is 15 residues long. Per the germline V gene, CDR1 is MDHEN and CDR2 is SYDVKM. The CDR3 sequence is CASSLGQASGYGYTF. CDR3 coding DNA: TGTGCCAGCAGTTTAGGACAGGCCTCTGGCTATGGCTACACCTTC.

The chain carries TRBV7-3 and TRBJ2-7, with D unclear. The CDR3 extends over 13 amino acids. From germline, CDR1 is SGHTA and CDR2 FQGTGA. Trimming cost V 3 bases and J 1 base, with 7 bases left between them. DNA of the CDR3: TGTGCCAGCAGCTTCGGGCCTTCCTACGAGCAGTACTTC. Residues: CASSFGPSYEQYF.